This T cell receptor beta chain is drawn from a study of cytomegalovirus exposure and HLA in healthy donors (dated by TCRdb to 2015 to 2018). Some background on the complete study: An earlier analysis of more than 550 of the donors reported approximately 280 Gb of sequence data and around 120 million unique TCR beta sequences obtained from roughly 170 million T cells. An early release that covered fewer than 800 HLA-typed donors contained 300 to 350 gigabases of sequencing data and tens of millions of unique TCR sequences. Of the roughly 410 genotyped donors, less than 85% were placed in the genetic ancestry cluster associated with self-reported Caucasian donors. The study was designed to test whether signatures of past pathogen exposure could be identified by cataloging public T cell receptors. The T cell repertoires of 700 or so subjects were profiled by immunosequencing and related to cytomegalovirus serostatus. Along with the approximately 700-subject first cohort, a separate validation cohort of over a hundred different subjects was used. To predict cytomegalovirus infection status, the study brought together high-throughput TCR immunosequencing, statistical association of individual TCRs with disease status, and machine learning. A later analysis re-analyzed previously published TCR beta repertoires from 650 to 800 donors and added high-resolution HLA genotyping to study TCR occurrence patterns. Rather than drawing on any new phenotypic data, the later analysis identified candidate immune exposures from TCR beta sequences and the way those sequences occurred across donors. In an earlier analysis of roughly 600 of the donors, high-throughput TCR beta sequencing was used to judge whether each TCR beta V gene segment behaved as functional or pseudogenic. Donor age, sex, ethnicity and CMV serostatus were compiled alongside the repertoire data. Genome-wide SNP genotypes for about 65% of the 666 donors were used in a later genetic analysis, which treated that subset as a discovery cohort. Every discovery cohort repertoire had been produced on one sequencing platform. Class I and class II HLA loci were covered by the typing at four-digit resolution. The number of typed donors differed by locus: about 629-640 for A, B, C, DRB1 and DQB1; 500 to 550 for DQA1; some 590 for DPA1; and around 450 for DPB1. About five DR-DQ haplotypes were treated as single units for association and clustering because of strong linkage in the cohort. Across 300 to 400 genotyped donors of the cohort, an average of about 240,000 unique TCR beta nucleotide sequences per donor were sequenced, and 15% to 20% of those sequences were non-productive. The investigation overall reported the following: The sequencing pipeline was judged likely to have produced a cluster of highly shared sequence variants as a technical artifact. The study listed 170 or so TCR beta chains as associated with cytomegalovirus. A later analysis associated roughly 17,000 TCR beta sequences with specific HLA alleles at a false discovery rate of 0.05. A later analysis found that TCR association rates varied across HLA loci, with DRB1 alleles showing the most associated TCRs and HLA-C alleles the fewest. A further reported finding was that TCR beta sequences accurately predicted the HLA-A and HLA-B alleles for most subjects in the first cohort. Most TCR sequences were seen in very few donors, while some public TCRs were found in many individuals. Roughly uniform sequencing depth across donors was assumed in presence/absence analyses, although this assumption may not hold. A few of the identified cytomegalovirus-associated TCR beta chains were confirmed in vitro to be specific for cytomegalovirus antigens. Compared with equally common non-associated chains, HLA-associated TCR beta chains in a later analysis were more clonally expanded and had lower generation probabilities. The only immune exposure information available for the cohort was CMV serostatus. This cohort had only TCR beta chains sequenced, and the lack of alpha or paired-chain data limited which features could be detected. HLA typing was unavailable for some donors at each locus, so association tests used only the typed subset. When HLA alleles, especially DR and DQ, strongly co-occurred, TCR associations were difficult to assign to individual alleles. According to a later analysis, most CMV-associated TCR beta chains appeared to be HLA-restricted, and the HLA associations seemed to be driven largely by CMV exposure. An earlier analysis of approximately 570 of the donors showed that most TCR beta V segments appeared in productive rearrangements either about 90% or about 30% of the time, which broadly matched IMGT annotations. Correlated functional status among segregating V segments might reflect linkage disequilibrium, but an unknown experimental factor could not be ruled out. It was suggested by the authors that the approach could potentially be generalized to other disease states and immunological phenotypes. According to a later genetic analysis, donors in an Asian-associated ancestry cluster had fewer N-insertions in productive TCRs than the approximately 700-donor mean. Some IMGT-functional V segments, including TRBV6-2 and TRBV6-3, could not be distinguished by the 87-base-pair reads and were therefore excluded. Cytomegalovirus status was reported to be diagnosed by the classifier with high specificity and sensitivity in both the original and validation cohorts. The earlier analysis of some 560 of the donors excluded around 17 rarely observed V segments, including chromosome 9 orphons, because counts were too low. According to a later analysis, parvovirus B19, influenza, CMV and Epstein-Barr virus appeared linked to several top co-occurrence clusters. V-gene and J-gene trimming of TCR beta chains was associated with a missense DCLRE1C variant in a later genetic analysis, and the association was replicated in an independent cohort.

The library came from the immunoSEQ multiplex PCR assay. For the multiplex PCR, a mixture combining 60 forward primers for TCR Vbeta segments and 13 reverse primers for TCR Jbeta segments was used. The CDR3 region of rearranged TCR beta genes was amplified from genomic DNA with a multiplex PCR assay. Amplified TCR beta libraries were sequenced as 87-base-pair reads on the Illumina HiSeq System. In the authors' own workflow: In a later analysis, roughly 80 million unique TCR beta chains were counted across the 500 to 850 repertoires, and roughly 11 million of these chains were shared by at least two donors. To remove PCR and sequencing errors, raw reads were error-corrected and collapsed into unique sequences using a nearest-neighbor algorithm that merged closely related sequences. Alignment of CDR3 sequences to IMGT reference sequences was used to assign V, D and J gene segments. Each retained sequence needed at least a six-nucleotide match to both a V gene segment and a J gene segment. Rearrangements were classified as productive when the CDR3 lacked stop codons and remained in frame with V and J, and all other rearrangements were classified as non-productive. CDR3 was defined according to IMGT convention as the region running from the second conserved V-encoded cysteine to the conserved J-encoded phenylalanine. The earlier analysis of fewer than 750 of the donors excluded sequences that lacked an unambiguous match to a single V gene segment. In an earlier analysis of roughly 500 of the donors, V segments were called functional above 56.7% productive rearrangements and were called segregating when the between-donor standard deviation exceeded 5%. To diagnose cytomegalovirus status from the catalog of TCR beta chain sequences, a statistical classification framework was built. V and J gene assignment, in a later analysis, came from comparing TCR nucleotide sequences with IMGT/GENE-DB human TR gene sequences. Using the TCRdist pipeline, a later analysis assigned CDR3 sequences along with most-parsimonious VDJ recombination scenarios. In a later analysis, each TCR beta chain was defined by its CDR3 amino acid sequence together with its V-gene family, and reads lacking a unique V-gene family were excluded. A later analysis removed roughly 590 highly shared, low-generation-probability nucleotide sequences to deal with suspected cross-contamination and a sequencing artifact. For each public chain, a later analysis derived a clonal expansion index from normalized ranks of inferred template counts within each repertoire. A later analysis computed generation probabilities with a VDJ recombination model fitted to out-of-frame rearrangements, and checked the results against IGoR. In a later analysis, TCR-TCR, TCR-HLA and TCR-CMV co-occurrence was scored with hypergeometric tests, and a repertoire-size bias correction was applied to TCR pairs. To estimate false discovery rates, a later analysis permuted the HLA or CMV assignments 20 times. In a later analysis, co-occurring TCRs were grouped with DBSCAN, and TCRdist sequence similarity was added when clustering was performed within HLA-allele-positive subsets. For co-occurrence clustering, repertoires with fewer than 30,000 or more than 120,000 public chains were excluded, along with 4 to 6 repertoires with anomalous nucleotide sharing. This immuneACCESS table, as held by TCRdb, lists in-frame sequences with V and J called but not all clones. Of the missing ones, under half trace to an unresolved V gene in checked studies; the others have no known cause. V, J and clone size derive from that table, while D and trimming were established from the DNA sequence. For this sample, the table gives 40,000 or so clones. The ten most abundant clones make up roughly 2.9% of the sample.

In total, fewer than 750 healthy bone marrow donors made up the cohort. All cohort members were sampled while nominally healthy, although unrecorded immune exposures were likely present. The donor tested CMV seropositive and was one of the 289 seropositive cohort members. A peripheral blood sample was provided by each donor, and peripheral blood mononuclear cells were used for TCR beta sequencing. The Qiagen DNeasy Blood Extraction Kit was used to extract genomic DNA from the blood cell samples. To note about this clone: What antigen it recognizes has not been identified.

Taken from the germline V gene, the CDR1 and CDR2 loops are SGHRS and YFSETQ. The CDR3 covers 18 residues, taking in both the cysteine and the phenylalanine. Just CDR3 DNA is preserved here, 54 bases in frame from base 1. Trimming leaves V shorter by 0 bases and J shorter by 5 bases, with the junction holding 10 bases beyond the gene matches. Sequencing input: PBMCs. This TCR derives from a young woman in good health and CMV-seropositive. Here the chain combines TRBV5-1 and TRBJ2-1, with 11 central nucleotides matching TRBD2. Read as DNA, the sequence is TGCGCCAGCAGCTTGGCCCTTACTAGCGGGGGTTCAGACAATGAGCAGTTCTTC. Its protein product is CASSLALTSGGSDNEQFF. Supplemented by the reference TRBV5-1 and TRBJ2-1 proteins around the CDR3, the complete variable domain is KAGVTQTPRYLIKTRGQQVTLSCSPISGHRSVSWYQQTPGQGLQFLFEYFSETQRNKGNFPGRFSGRQFSNSRSEMNVSTLELGDSALYLCASSLALTSGGSDNEQFFGPGTRLTVL.